Listed here are 30 T cell receptor beta chains from one sample, sequenced in a study of regulatory T cells in long-lasting Graves disease. Time point given: newly diagnosed GD, antithyroid drugs for less than 3 months. The TCR library was made from RNA that had been extracted from PBMCs in TRIzol. Arm-PCR with iRepertoire HTBI primers amplified the CDR3 regions for these TCR beta libraries. MiXCR was run by TCRdb on the multiplex PCR reads, yielding one entry per CDR3 protein. The data contain approximately 490,000 distinct CDR3 sequences, around 15% of them singletons. Another study also made use of these data, one on T cells in Graves' hyperthyroidism and ophthalmopathy.

This material consisted of peripheral blood mononuclear cells (PBMCs), taken at new diagnosis, from a patient treated with antithyroid drugs. These receptors were obtained from a man aged 40-50 years with Graves disease.

The chain joins TRBV6-5 to TRBJ1-2; D uncertain. Trimming removed 0 bases from V and 5 bases from J, with 7 bases in between. CDR1 MNHEY and CDR2 SVGAGI come from the germline V gene. There are 13 residues in the CDR3. CDR3 DNA: TGTGCCAGCAGTTACTCGATCGGTTATGGCTACACCTTC. It yields the protein CASSYSIGYGYTF.

The chain employs TRBV24-1 and TRBJ2-5; TRBD1 aligns across 10 bases. V shed 4 bases, J shed 1 base, and the junction held 5 bases outside the gene matches. Germline CDR1 KGHDR, CDR2 SFDVKD. This CDR3 is 16 amino acids long. CDR3 region: CATSDAGTGAQETQYF. The CDR3 bases are TGTGCCACCAGTGACGCCGGGACAGGGGCCCAAGAGACCCAGTACTTC.

This clonotype was seen many times. CDR3 sequence (DNA): TGTGCCTCGCTAGCGGAAGCGGATACGCAGTATTTT. It yields the protein CASLAEADTQYF. The chain employs TRBV11-2 and TRBJ2-3, with 7 positions matching TRBD2. V gave up 11 bases and J gave up 6 bases; unmatched junction bases: 8. Per the germline V gene, CDR1 is SGHAT and CDR2 is FQNNGV. The CDR3 is 12 residues long.

Ten or more counts support this clonotype. This chain uses TRBV12-3 or TRBV12-4 with TRBJ2-1; TRBD2 matches at 8 bases. The CDR3 is made up of 14 amino acids. J gave up 7 bases and V 1 base, and 3 bases lay outside the gene matches. The CDR3 sequence is CASSLDRLANEQFF. The CDR3 coding sequence is TGTGCCAGCAGTTTAGATCGACTAGCGAATGAGCAGTTCTTC.

CDR3 sequence reads: CATSNGPTARHF. Here the CDR3 DNA reads TGTGCCACCAGTAACGGACCAACGGCCCGGCATTTT. V usage is TRBV24-1 and J usage is TRBJ1-5; D is unresolved. The CDR3 runs 12 residues. Germline CDR1 and CDR2: KGHDR and SFDVKD. Trimming stripped 6 bases from V and 15 bases from J, with 17 bases between.

This clonotype was found many times. The chain joins TRBV20-1 to TRBJ2-2, with TRBD2 identical over 7 bases. The ends lost 6 bases at V and 4 bases at J; junction bases unmatched: 11. This CDR3 comprises 15 residues. Germline values: CDR1 DFQATT, CDR2 SNEGSKA (reference sequence). The CDR3 DNA is TGCAGTGCCCTATGGGGGAGGGCTGGCACCGGGGAGCTGTTTTTT. Encoded protein: CSALWGRAGTGELFF.

This clonotype was seen a few times. Possible read error: a much larger clone is one base away. Since the CDR3 does not end with the conserved phenylalanine or tryptophan, this likely comes from a read error. The rearrangement links TRBV5-1 to TRBJ2-7, with unresolved D. This CDR3 contains 16 residues. Germline values: CDR1 SGHRS, CDR2 YFSETQ. Trimming shortened V by 0 bases and J by 0 bases, and 13 bases separated the two germline ends. CDR3: CASSLESPASSYEQYS. The CDR3 region has the DNA TGCGCCAGCAGCTTGGAGTCTCCTGCCAGCTCCTACGAGCAGTACTCC.

This sequence joins TRBV14 and TRBJ2-1, with a possible D match to TRBD2 (5 bases). Trimming left V 4 bases short and J 0 bases short, with 16 bases between. Germline V gene sequence: CDR1 SGHDN, CDR2 FVKESK. This CDR3 spans 17 amino acids. In nucleotides, the CDR3 is TGTGCCAGCAGCCCCTGGTCGCGGGCGAGCTCCTACAATGAGCAGTTCTTC. Its protein product is CASSPWSRASSYNEQFF.

The chain has TRBV6-1 and TRBJ2-3, with TRBD2 identical over 8 bases. The CDR3 is 16 amino acids. V was clipped by 8 bases and J by 0 bases; unmatched bases: 10. From germline, CDR1 is MNHNS and CDR2 SASEGT. The CDR3 nucleotides are TGTGCCAGCTCTCGGCGGGCTAGCGGGAGCACAGATACGCAGTATTTT. It translates to CASSRRASGSTDTQYF.

The V call is TRBV11-2, the J call TRBJ1-5; a possible D gene is TRBD1 (6 bases). Trimming shortened V by 1 base and J by 5 bases, and 15 bases separated the two germline ends. The germline V gene encodes CDR1 SGHAT and CDR2 FQNNGV. CDR3 length equals 16 residues. CDR3 amino acids: CASSLGQGRGYQPQHF. DNA for the CDR3: TGTGCCAGCAGCTTAGGGCAGGGGAGAGGATATCAGCCCCAGCATTTT.

This clonotype has a count of ten or more. The CDR3 protein is CASLASGSYAGEQFF. The CDR3 DNA is TGTGCCAGCCTAGCTAGCGGGAGTTACGCGGGTGAGCAGTTCTTC. The chain carries TRBV12-3 or TRBV12-4 and TRBJ2-1; 10 nucleotides agree with TRBD2. Unmatched junction bases numbered 13, after V lost 8 bases and J lost 9 bases. This CDR3 has 15 amino acids.

This clonotype was counted between two and nine times. This chain connects TRBV3-1 to TRBJ2-7; perhaps D is TRBD1 or TRBD2 (5 bases each). The length of the CDR3 is 16 residues. With 0 bases removed from V and 7 bases from J, the gap between germline ends came to 19 bases. Looked up from germline, CDR1 is LGHDT and CDR2 is YNNKEL (reference sequence). The CDR3 here is CASSQEGGHHLREQYF. The CDR3 nucleotides are TGTGCCAGCAGCCAAGAAGGAGGACACCACCTGCGGGAGCAGTACTTC.

In its sample, this clonotype was seen many times. The rearrangement uses TRBV20-1 and TRBJ1-1, with D tentatively TRBD1 (5 bases). The CDR3 covers 11 residues. CDR1 is DFQATT and CDR2 is SNEGSKA in the germline V gene (reference sequence). The CDR3 DNA is TGCAGCGCTGGGGGGAACACTGAAGCTTTCTTT. This translates into CSAGGNTEAFF.

This clonotype was detected ten times or more. The genes are TRBV15 and TRBJ2-3, with D tentatively TRBD2 (5 bases). V lost 2 bases to trimming and J lost 5 bases, with 14 bases between them. The CDR3 extends over 15 amino acids. CDR1 is LNHNV, CDR2 YYDKDF, per germline (reference sequence). The CDR3 reads CATSRSRDWGDTQYF. CDR3 nucleotide sequence: TGTGCCACCAGCAGATCCCGGGATTGGGGAGATACGCAGTATTTT.

The CDR3 loop is CASSDLQISGNTIYF. For the CDR3, the DNA is TGTGCCAGCAGTGACCTACAGATCTCTGGAAACACCATATATTTT. The V call is TRBV28, the J call TRBJ1-3; D remains ambiguous. Germline V gene sequence: CDR1 MDHEN, CDR2 SYDVKM. Trimming removed 5 bases at V and 0 bases at J, with 11 bases between. The CDR3 loop spans 15 amino acids.

Turning to this clonotype: The CDR3 carries no conserved terminal phenylalanine or tryptophan, so it likely arises from a read error. The chain employs TRBV30 and TRBJ1-1; a possible D gene is TRBD1 (6 bases). V dropped 6 bases and J dropped 6 bases, with 20 bases sitting between them. Germline V lookup: CDR1 GTSNPN, CDR2 SVGIG (reference sequence). The CDR3 totals 14 residues. The CDR3: CACKRGLGFPEAFL. CDR3 DNA: TGTGCCTGCAAACGGGGGCTAGGGTTCCCTGAAGCTTTCCTT.

This clonotype was observed a few times. A read error may produce the germline difference seen at one junction end. The genes are TRBV4-1 and TRBJ2-3; 13 bases agree with TRBD2. The germline V gene encodes CDR1 MGHRA and CDR2 YSYEKL. The CDR3 covers 15 residues. Written as DNA, the CDR3 is TGCGCCAGCAACGACGGACTAGCGGGAGAAGATACGCAGTACTTT. This codes for CASNDGLAGEDTQYF.

This clonotype was recorded many times. The gene calls are TRBV30 and TRBJ1-1, with D possibly TRBD1 on 5 matching bases. In germline, CDR1 is GTSNPN, CDR2 SVGIG (reference sequence). The length of the CDR3 is 15 residues. The V end lost 1 base, the J end lost 6 bases, and 18 bases lay between the germline ends. The CDR3 DNA reads as TGTGCCTGGAGTGAGGAGGGGCGGGTTTATCCTGAAGCTTTCTTT. This codes for CAWSEEGRVYPEAFF. Full variable domain (missing parts from reference TRBV30 and TRBJ1-1): SQTIHQWPATLVQPVGSPLSLECTVEGTSNPNLYWYRQAAGRGLQLLFYSVGIGQISSEVPQNLSASRPQDRQFILSSKKLLLSDSGFYLCAWSEEGRVYPEAFFGQGTRLTVV.

This clonotype was recorded at least ten times. The genes are TRBV7-9 and TRBJ2-7, with TRBD2 identical over 8 bases. Per the germline V gene, CDR1 is SEHNR and CDR2 is FQNEAQ (reference sequence). J lost 1 base, V lost 1 base, and 3 bases had no gene match. The length of the CDR3 is 15 residues. The chain's CDR3 is CASSLERELSYEQYF. The CDR3 nucleotides are TGTGCCAGCAGCTTAGAGCGGGAGTTATCCTACGAGCAGTACTTC.

This clonotype has more than one count but fewer than ten. The chain couples TRBV4-1 to TRBJ2-5; D is unclear. The CDR3 extends over 16 amino acids. Germline CDR1 is MGHRA and CDR2 is YSYEKL. Trimming removed 0 bases at V and 0 bases at J, with 11 bases between. CDR3 loop: CASSQDYGWNQETQYF. DNA for the CDR3: TGCGCCAGCAGCCAAGACTATGGTTGGAACCAAGAGACCCAGTACTTC.

There are many counts of this clonotype. The J gene is TRBJ2-5, the V gene TRBV2, with 9 bases that match TRBD1. The V gene end was trimmed by 6 bases and the J gene end by 5 bases; junction bases not matched to a gene: 1. This CDR3 has 12 amino acids. Germline V CDR1 and CDR2: SNHLY, FYNNEI. The CDR3 spells CASRGQGETQYF. Here the CDR3 DNA reads TGTGCCAGCAGAGGACAGGGGGAGACCCAGTACTTC.

Here the CDR3 reads CASSLAGLAVGTDTQYF. The CDR3 nucleotides are TGTGCCAGCAGCTTGGCCGGTCTAGCGGTGGGCACAGATACGCAGTATTTT. The V gene is TRBV5-4, the J gene TRBJ2-3, with 7 nucleotides matching TRBD2. The J segment lost 1 base and the V segment lost 0 bases, leaving 8 bases of the junction unmatched. This CDR3 comprises 17 residues. Germline CDR1 is SGHNT and CDR2 is YYREEE (reference sequence).

This clonotype appeared a few times. The chain recombines TRBV11-2 with TRBJ1-6, with 11 bases that match TRBD1. J gave up 7 bases and V 5 bases, and 7 bases lay outside the gene matches. Germline loops: CDR1 SGHAT, CDR2 FQNNGV. The CDR3 runs to 16 residues. CDR3 amino acids: CASSQRTGGGNSPLHF. Here the CDR3 DNA reads TGTGCCAGCAGCCAGCGGACAGGGGGCGGGAATTCACCCCTCCACTTT.

This clonotype was counted between two and nine times. The V gene is TRBV7-6, the J gene TRBJ2-7, with TRBD2 matching over 13 bases. This CDR3 has 16 residues. Germline loops: CDR1 SGHVS, CDR2 FNYEAQ. V gave up 5 bases and J gave up 5 bases; unmatched junction bases: 9. In DNA, the CDR3 is TGTGCCAGCAGCATGCGGACTAGCGGGAGATCTGACGAGCAGTACTTC. It translates to CASSMRTSGRSDEQYF.

This clonotype appeared many times. This chain links TRBV28 with TRBJ2-7; maybe TRBD1 (5 bases). The CDR3 loop spans 13 amino acids. The ends were cut back, 5 bases at V and 4 bases at J, with 12 bases in the middle. CDR1 is MDHEN and CDR2 is SYDVKM in the germline V gene. This chain's CDR3 is CASSRQRRYEQYF. The CDR3 nucleotides are TGTGCCAGCAGTCGACAGCGACGGTACGAGCAGTACTTC.

This clonotype was found many times. V gene TRBV28 combines with J gene TRBJ2-5; D unresolved. Per the germline V gene, CDR1 is MDHEN and CDR2 is SYDVKM. The germline V and J ends were trimmed by 0 bases and 5 bases, with 7 bases remaining between them. This CDR3 comprises 13 residues. CDR3 nucleotides: TGTGCCAGCAGTTTATGGCAGGTTGAGACCCAGTACTTC. Translation gives CASSLWQVETQYF.

This clonotype occurred a few times. CDR3: CASSIKATGLAEYNEQFF. DNA of the CDR3: TGTGCCAGCAGCATAAAAGCAACAGGTCTAGCGGAGTACAATGAGCAGTTCTTC. This chain connects TRBV5-4 to TRBJ2-1; TRBD2 agrees at 7 bases. Germline loops: CDR1 SGHNT, CDR2 YYREEE (reference sequence). This CDR3 has 18 amino acids. J lost 4 bases, V lost 4 bases, and 17 bases had no gene match.

The sample holds a few counts of this clonotype. The CDR3 region is CSGGGTYNEQFF. The CDR3 nucleotides read TGCAGCGGGGGGGGGACTTACAATGAGCAGTTCTTC. The chain uses TRBV29-1 and TRBJ2-1; TRBD2 agrees at 7 bases. The CDR3 consists of 12 residues. Germline trimming cut 7 bases from V and 4 bases from J; bases unmatched to any gene: 4. Germline values: CDR1 SQVTM, CDR2 ANQGSEA.

This clonotype was counted ten times or more. The rearrangement uses TRBV27 and TRBJ2-1, with 13 bases matching TRBD2. The trim removed 6 bases at V and 2 bases at J, leaving 1 base unmatched. The germline gives CDR1 MNHEY, CDR2 SMNVEV (reference sequence). This CDR3 has 15 amino acids. CDR3 amino acids: CASRLAGGPYNEQFF. The CDR3 region has the DNA TGTGCCAGCAGACTAGCGGGAGGGCCCTACAATGAGCAGTTCTTC.

Of note for this clonotype: A read error is possible here, since a much larger clone lies one base away. The gene calls are TRBV11-3 and TRBJ2-7; 7 bases map to TRBD1. The junction had 7 bases not matched to a gene; V was cut back by 5 bases and J by 12 bases. This CDR3 contains 11 residues. Germline CDR1 SGHNT, CDR2 YENEEA. CDR3 sequence (DNA): TGTGCCAGCAGCGCGACAGGGTTTCTGTACTTC. Protein: CASSATGFLYF. The complete variable domain, with remaining parts taken from reference TRBV11-3 and TRBJ2-7, reads EAGVVQSPRYKIIEKKQPVAFWCNPISGHNTLYWYLQNLGQGPELLIRYENEEAVDDSQLPKDRFSAERLKGVDSTLKIQPAELGDSAVYLCASSATGFLYFGPGTRLTVT.